This record looks at one T cell receptor beta chain sequence and its context. The target of this receptor is not known. Within one base of it there is no much larger clone, and no base qualities were kept. Genomic DNA was isolated using the Qiagen DNeasy kit from unsorted PBMCs as well as from negatively selected CD4+ and CD8+ fractions. Using primers that anneal to V and J segments, immunoSEQ multiplex PCR amplified the TCR beta CDR3 regions. A synthetic immune receptor repertoire was used to minimize amplification bias, and remaining bias was computationally removed after sequencing. Per the original workflow: Custom Python scripts were used to quantify repertoire diversity as the Shannon entropy index. Unsorted, CD4+ and CD8+ repertoires were analyzed separately, except for combined analyses in which CD4+ and CD8+ sequences were merged in silico. A clone counted as expanded when the clone's frequency after treatment rose at least 2-fold relative to C1D1, and clones undetected at baseline were given a pseudocount of 0.5. Singleton clones were defined as clones with 0 or 1 copy at C1D1, and non-singleton clones were defined as clones with 2 or more copies. Clones expanded in unsorted samples were labelled as CD4+, CD8+ or unknown by matching protein sequences in sorted samples from the same patient. Wilcoxon tests were applied to paired samples to test diversity changes from C1D1 to C4D1. Entries here come from immuneACCESS through TCRdb and include only in-frame sequences with V and J called. Some clones fail to appear in such tables; in the studies checked, an unresolved V gene covers under half of the shortfall, and the cause of the remainder is unknown. That table supplies the V and J calls and clone size; D and trimming were determined from the DNA. In this sample the table shows about 97,000 clones, roughly 90% of which occur a single time. Of the sample, 6.5% to 7.5% is held by the ten largest clones.

This record comes from a study of PD-1 blockade in classical Hodgkin lymphoma (dated by TCRdb to the early 2020s). Study-level background: Nivolumab dosing was 3 mg/kg intravenously every 2 weeks, continuing until either disease progression or unacceptable toxicity. The study used TCR beta sequencing and CyTOF to define a peripheral blood immune signature of response to PD-1 blockade in classical Hodgkin lymphoma. Broader findings and caveats from the paper: Newly diagnosed patients were reported to have lower baseline TCR diversity than healthy donors, and relapsed/refractory patients were reported to have lower baseline TCR diversity still. Patients starting nivolumab less than 1 year after ASCT had lower diversity and were excluded from later analyses to avoid confounding by immune reconstitution. The study covered only a single clinical trial cohort, and the causes of the repertoire differences, possibly disease activity or prior therapy, were still not defined. A significant rise by C4D1 was seen in CD4+ but not CD8+ TCR diversity (p=0.0027 vs p=0.16), with the rise being most apparent in complete responders (p=0.02). Among trial patients, those achieving complete response had baseline diversity similar to that of newly diagnosed patients, while diversity was significantly lower in partial responders and progressors.

The time point label on this specimen signifies: cycle 2 day 1 (C2D1) of nivolumab. Relapse after autologous stem cell transplantation had occurred in all trial patients, and cohorts A, B and C were distinguished by prior brentuximab vedotin exposure. The trial cohort comprised some 60 patients with relapsed/refractory classical Hodgkin lymphoma whose best overall responses were complete response, partial response or progressive disease. In the multi-cohort phase II CheckMate 205 trial, trial patients received single-agent nivolumab. Best overall response was determined by an independent review committee according to the 2007 International Working Group response criteria. PBMCs from the trial were collected at three points: immediately before nivolumab initiation (C1D1), and during therapy at cycle 2 day 1 and cycle 4 day 1. After peripheral blood was drawn into 8 mL Vacutainer Cell Preparation Tubes, PBMCs were isolated by centrifugation and then cryopreserved.

The TCR sequence derives from a human donor with classical Hodgkin lymphoma. The material sequenced was peripheral blood mononuclear cells (PBMCs), taken before the second cycle of nivolumab.

The nucleotide sequence is TGTGCCAGCTCACTTAACAGGGGGTCGTACGAGCAGTACTTC. Its translation reads: CASSLNRGSYEQYF. This chain joins TRBV18 to TRBJ2-7; 8 junctional bases match TRBD1. The germline V and J ends show losses of 4 bases and 4 bases respectively, and no gene match explains 6 bases of the junction. The CDR3 holds 14 amino acids from the cysteine to the phenylalanine. Of all the DNA, just the CDR3 is kept, 42 bases in frame from base 1. CDR1 and CDR2, looked up from the germline V gene, are KGHSH and LQKENI.